This T cell receptor (beta chain) appears in the sequencing data of a study of cytomegalovirus exposure and HLA in healthy donors. With respect to this clone: The antigen is not known.

13 Jbeta primers and 60 Vbeta primers were used for the PCR. Assay used: immunoSEQ multiplex PCR; TCRdb lists only in-frame clones, some missing. The data contain about 80,000 clones, about 78% of them singletons. Whole-study results and caveats: Later analysis identified 16,000 or so TCR beta sequences associated with HLA alleles, using a false discovery rate threshold of 0.05.

Germline lookup yields CDR1 MNHEY and CDR2 SMNVEV (reference sequence). The CDR3 has 16 residues. J was trimmed by 6 bases and V by 4 bases; bases with no gene match: 7. This rearrangement joins TRBV27 to TRBJ1-5; 12 bases match TRBD1. This TCR was recovered from a man in his fifties or sixties in good health and CMV-seronegative. Sequencing was done on a sample of PBMCs. CDR3 region: CASSSTGTGGRQPQHF. The DNA for the CDR3 is TGTGCCAGCAGTTCCACCGGGACAGGGGGCCGTCAGCCCCAGCATTTT.